The T cell receptor beta chain described here comes from a study of radiotherapy plus CTLA-4 blockade in lung cancer. CDR1 is SGHRS and CDR2 is YFSETQ in the germline V gene. The CDR3 has 16 amino acids. The ends were cut back, 2 bases at V and 2 bases at J, with 15 bases in the middle. Using immunoSEQ multiplex PCR, the repertoire was profiled, and TCRdb retains in-frame clones only, with some absent. This sample yields 90,000 to 150,000 clones, of which about 83% are seen a single time; approximately 5% belongs to the top ten. The sequence derives from a human donor with non-small cell lung cancer who had a partial response to radiotherapy plus ipilimumab. The sample in question was peripheral blood, obtained from a patient treated with radiotherapy plus ipilimumab. V usage is TRBV5-1 and J usage is TRBJ2-3; D might be TRBD1 (5 bases). In DNA, the CDR3 is TGCGCCAGCAGCTTTCAACCCTCAGGACACACAGATACGCAGTATTTT. It encodes CASSFQPSGHTDTQYF.